Below, 18 T cell receptor beta chains from the same sample are listed, as sequenced in a study of cytomegalovirus exposure and HLA in healthy donors. The assay was immunoSEQ multiplex PCR, and TCRdb's table has in-frame clones only and misses some. The sample has 280,000 or so clones, approximately 90% seen once. Material for sequencing was PBMCs. These TCRs come from a woman aged 18-29 years in good health and CMV-seronegative.

The rearrangement joins TRBV29-1 to TRBJ1-5; D remains unclear. CDR3 length: 12 residues. V gave up 5 bases and J gave up 5 bases, with 10 bases separating them. Germline-derived CDR1 and CDR2 are SQVTM and ANQGSEA. This CDR3 is CSVKWGDQPQHF. For the CDR3, the DNA is TGCAGCGTTAAATGGGGAGATCAGCCCCAGCATTTT.

The chain joins TRBV27 to TRBJ2-1; D gene ambiguous. Trimming removed 2 bases from V and 9 bases from J, with 11 bases in between. The CDR3 is 13 residues long. Germline V gives CDR1 MNHEY, CDR2 SMNVEV (reference sequence). The CDR3 sequence: CASSLAGVTEQFF. In nucleotides, the CDR3 is TGTGCCAGCAGTTTAGCTGGAGTGACTGAGCAGTTCTTC.

For this clone: The same CDR3 can be traced to other DNA sequences in this sample. V is TRBV28 and J is TRBJ2-7; the D is unclear. The germline V and J ends were trimmed by 4 bases and 4 bases, with 5 bases remaining between them. The germline gives CDR1 MDHEN, CDR2 SYDVKM. This CDR3 has 11 amino acids. In DNA form, the CDR3 reads TGTGCCAGCAGTTCCGTATACGAGCAGTACTTC. Its protein is CASSSVYEQYF.

The table lists this clone with a count of one. The chain couples TRBV5-4 to TRBJ2-5; TRBD2 aligns across 7 bases. The CDR3 covers 16 residues. Germline CDR1 and CDR2: SGHNT and YYREEE (reference sequence). Unmatched junction bases numbered 7, after V lost 2 bases and J lost 0 bases. The CDR3 sequence: CASSLSGGLNQETQYF. CDR3 nucleotides: TGTGCCAGCAGCTTATCGGGGGGTCTGAACCAAGAGACCCAGTACTTC.

The rearrangement links TRBV6-1 to TRBJ2-7; D not certain. This CDR3 contains 13 residues. V was trimmed by 5 bases and J by 5 bases, leaving 13 bases between them. Looked up from germline, CDR1 is MNHNS and CDR2 is SASEGT. CDR3 coding DNA: TGTGCCAGCAGTCCTGTGGCTCGGGACGAGCAGTACTTC. Its protein product is CASSPVARDEQYF.

This clone was seen more than once but under ten times. This rearrangement joins TRBV4-1 to TRBJ1-2, with a possible D match to TRBD1 (5 bases). Trimming shortened V by 0 bases and J by 8 bases, and 10 bases separated the two germline ends. Germline V gene sequence: CDR1 MGHRA, CDR2 YSYEKL. The CDR3 is 13 residues long. The CDR3 region has the DNA TGCGCCAGCAGCCAAGACCTCGGGGGAGGCTACACCTTC. Residues: CASSQDLGGGYTF.

This rearrangement joins TRBV25-1 to TRBJ1-1; D ambiguous. Germline V gene sequence: CDR1 MGHDK, CDR2 SYGVNS. Trimming pared 2 bases from V and 2 bases from J, leaving 6 bases between. The CDR3 is 13 amino acids. CDR3 loop: CASSEGRNTEAFF. The CDR3 DNA sequence: TGTGCCAGCAGTGAAGGGAGAAACACTGAAGCTTTCTTT. The full variable domain, its missing parts supplied by reference TRBV25-1 and TRBJ1-1, is EADIYQTPRYLVIGTGKKITLECSQTMGHDKMYWYQQDPGMELHLIHYSYGVNSTEKGDLSSESTVSRIRTEHFPLTLESARPSHTSQYLCASSEGRNTEAFFGQGTRLTVV.

This clone has just a few counts. The chain has TRBV5-1 and TRBJ2-3, with D tentatively TRBD1 (6 bases). There are 15 residues in the CDR3. Per germline, CDR1 SGHRS and CDR2 YFSETQ. Trimming removed 8 bases from V and 2 bases from J, with 18 bases in between. DNA of the CDR3: TGCGCCAGTCGGCGACAGGTGAGCTCCACAGATACGCAGTATTTT. Translating gives CASRRQVSSTDTQYF.

With respect to this clone: The sample carries other DNA sequences with the same CDR3. The chain is built from TRBV2 and TRBJ2-7; D is undetermined. Trimming shortened V by 5 bases and J by 1 base, and 6 bases separated the two germline ends. Germline loops: CDR1 SNHLY, CDR2 FYNNEI. The CDR3 is 12 amino acids. CDR3 DNA sequence: TGTGCCAGCAGTTCGGGTTCCTACGAGCAGTACTTC. As protein: CASSSGSYEQYF.

The chain carries TRBV11-2 and TRBJ1-5, with TRBD1 matching 7 bases. Trimming cost V 7 bases and J 3 bases; bases outside gene matches: 12. Germline loops: CDR1 SGHAT, CDR2 FQNNGV. The CDR3 length is 16 residues. The CDR3 coding sequence is TGTGCCAGCACCGGTTCGGGGACAGCCATCAATCAGCCCCAGCATTTT. Protein product: CASTGSGTAINQPQHF.

This clone was counted a single time. This chain joins TRBV28 and TRBJ1-5, with D perhaps matching TRBD1 (6 bases). Germline V lookup: CDR1 MDHEN, CDR2 SYDVKM. The CDR3 is 15 amino acids. Trimming shortened V by 5 bases and J by 4 bases, and 15 bases separated the two germline ends. CDR3 protein: CASSPVRGSNQPQHF. CDR3 DNA sequence: TGTGCCAGCAGTCCCGTCAGGGGATCGAATCAGCCCCAGCATTTT.

The J gene is TRBJ2-5, the V gene TRBV7-9; D gene uncertain. Between the trimmed V and J ends, which lost 0 bases and 5 bases, there was a span of 7 bases. The CDR3 is made up of 13 amino acids. The germline V gene encodes CDR1 SEHNR and CDR2 FQNEAQ (reference sequence). Here the CDR3 reads CASSLASLETQYF. CDR3 nucleotide sequence: TGTGCCAGCAGCTTAGCTAGCCTGGAGACCCAGTACTTC. The variable domain in full, completed from reference TRBV7-9 and TRBJ2-5, reads DTGVSQNPRHKITKRGQNVTFRCDPISEHNRLYWYRQTLGQGPEFLTYFQNEAQLEKSRLLSDRFSAERPKGSFSTLEIQRTEQGDSAMYLCASSLASLETQYFGPGTRLLVL.

This chain joins TRBV19 and TRBJ2-2; 13 bases fit TRBD2. Germline assignment: CDR1 LNHDA and CDR2 SQIVND (reference sequence). The CDR3 covers 17 residues. V dropped 4 bases and J dropped 4; count of bases not matched to a gene: 6. CDR3 nucleotides: TGTGCCAGTAGTAAAAGACTAGCGGGAGGCGTCACCGGGGAGCTGTTTTTT. Its translation is CASSKRLAGGVTGELFF.

This chain uses TRBV5-6 with TRBJ1-2; TRBD1 matches at 7 bases. Trimming removed 0 bases from V and 13 bases from J; junction bases left unmatched: 18. CDR3 size: 16 residues. Germline V gene sequence: CDR1 SGHDT, CDR2 YYEEEE. The DNA of the CDR3 is TGTGCCAGCAGCTTGGCTCCGACAGGGTCGTCCCTTGTCTCCACCTTC. Its translation is CASSLAPTGSSLVSTF. The full variable domain, completed using reference TRBV5-6 and TRBJ1-2, is DAGVTQSPTHLIKTRGQQVTLRCSPKSGHDTVSWYQQALGQGPQFIFQYYEEEERQRGNFPDRFSGHQFPNYSSELNVNALLLGDSALYLCASSLAPTGSSLVSTFGSGTRLTVV.

The chain recombines TRBV30 with TRBJ2-1; D might be TRBD2 (6 bases). Germline assignment: CDR1 GTSNPN and CDR2 SVGIG (reference sequence). The V gene lost 3 bases and the J gene lost 9 bases, with 15 bases spanning the gap. This CDR3 spans 13 amino acids. The CDR3 here is CAWSSGVFREQFF. CDR3 coding DNA: TGTGCCTGGAGCTCGGGAGTTTTCCGTGAGCAGTTCTTC. Together with reference TRBV30 and TRBJ2-1, the CDR3 gives the full variable domain: SQTIHQWPATLVQPVGSPLSLECTVEGTSNPNLYWYRQAAGRGLQLLFYSVGIGQISSEVPQNLSASRPQDRQFILSSKKLLLSDSGFYLCAWSSGVFREQFFGPGTRLTVL.

The chain uses TRBV27 and TRBJ2-1; D may be TRBD1 (5 bases). The CDR3 totals 15 residues. V lost 2 bases and J 8 bases, leaving 16 bases between the germline ends. CDR1 and CDR2 from the germline V gene are MNHEY and SMNVEV (reference sequence). CDR3 nucleotide sequence: TGTGCCAGCAGTTTAGTGTTTGCGCAGGGCTATGAGCAGTTCTTC. Translated: CASSLVFAQGYEQFF.

The V call is TRBV18, the J call TRBJ2-1; D unclear. The CDR3 loop spans 13 amino acids. The V gene's germline CDR1 is KGHSH and CDR2 LQKENI. V was clipped by 6 bases and J by 6 bases, with 12 bases between them. DNA of the CDR3: TGTGCCAGCTCCGGAGACTTTTCCAATGAGCAGTTCTTC. As protein: CASSGDFSNEQFF.

J is TRBJ2-3 and V is TRBV19, with D maybe TRBD1 (6 bases). V dropped 6 bases and J dropped 0 bases, with 13 bases sitting between them. Germline CDR1 LNHDA, CDR2 SQIVND (reference sequence). The CDR3 is 15 amino acids. The CDR3 DNA reads as TGTGCCAGTAGCCTCGGACAGCATAGCACAGATACGCAGTATTTT. Translated: CASSLGQHSTDTQYF.